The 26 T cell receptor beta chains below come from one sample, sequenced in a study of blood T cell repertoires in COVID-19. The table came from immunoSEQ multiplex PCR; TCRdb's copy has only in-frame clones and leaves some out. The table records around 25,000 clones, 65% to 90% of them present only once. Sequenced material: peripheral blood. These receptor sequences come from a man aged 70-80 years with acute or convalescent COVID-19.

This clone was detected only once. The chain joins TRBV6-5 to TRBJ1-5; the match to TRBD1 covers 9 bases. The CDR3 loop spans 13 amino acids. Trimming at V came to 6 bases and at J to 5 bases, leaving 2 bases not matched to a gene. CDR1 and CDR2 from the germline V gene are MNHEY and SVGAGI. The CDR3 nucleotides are TGTGCCAGCAGGGGGACAGGGTATCAGCCCCAGCATTTT. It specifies CASRGTGYQPQHF.

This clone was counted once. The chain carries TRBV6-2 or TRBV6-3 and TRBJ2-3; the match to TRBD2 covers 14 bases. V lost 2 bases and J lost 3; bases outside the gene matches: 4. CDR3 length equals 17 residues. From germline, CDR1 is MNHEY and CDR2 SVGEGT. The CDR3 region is CASSYGLAGGRTDTQYF. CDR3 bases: TGTGCCAGCAGTTACGGACTAGCGGGAGGTAGAACAGATACGCAGTATTTT.

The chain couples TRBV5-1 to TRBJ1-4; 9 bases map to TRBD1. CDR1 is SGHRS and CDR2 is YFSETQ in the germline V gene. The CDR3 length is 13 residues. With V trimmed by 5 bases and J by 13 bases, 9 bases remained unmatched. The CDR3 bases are TGCGCCAGCAGAATCGACAGGGGGGCACGACTGTTTTTT. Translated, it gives CASRIDRGARLFF.

The CDR3 region has the DNA TGTGCCAGCAGCTTGGGACAGGGGGCAACAGATACGCAGTATTTT. Translation: CASSLGQGATDTQYF. This chain links TRBV5-8 with TRBJ2-3; 10 nucleotides match TRBD1. J lost 3 bases, V lost 0 bases, and 1 base had no gene match. The CDR3 extends over 15 amino acids. Per the germline V gene, CDR1 is SGHTS and CDR2 is YDEGEE.

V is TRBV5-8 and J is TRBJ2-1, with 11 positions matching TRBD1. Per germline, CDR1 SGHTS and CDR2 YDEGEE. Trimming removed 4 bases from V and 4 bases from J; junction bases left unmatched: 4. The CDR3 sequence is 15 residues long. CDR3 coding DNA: TGTGCCAGCAGCAGGGGGACAGGGGGGTACAATGAGCAGTTCTTC. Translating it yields CASSRGTGGYNEQFF.

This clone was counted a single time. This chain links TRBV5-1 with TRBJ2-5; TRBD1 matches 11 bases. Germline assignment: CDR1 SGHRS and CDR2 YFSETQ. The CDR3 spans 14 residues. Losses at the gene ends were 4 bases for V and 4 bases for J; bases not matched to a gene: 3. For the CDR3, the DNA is TGCGCCAGCAGCACCGGGACAGGGGGAGAGACCCAGTACTTC. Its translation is CASSTGTGGETQYF.

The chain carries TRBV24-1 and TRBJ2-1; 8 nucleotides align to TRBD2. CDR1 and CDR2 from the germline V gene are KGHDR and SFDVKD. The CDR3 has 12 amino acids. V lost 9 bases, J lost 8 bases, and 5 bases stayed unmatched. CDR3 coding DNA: TGTGCCACCCGCGGGAGGATGGATGAGCAGTTCTTC. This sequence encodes CATRGRMDEQFF.

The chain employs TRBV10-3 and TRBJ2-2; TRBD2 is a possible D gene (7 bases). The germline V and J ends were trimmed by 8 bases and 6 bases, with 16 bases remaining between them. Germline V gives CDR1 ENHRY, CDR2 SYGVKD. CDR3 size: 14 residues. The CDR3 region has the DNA TGTGCCATCCGGGGGGACACGGTTGCCGGGGAGCTGTTTTTT. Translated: CAIRGDTVAGELFF.

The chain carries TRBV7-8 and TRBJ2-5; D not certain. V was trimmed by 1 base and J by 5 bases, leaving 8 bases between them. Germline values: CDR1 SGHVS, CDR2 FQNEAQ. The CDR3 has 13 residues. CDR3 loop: CASSLDSSETQYF. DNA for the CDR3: TGTGCCAGCAGCTTAGACTCCTCCGAGACCCAGTACTTC.

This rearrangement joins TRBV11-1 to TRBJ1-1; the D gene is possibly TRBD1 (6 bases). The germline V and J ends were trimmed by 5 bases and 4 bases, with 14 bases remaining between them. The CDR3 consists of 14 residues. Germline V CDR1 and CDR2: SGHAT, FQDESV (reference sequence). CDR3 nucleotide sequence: TGTGCCAGCAGCGGCGCAGGGGTGATCACTGAAGCTTTCTTT. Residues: CASSGAGVITEAFF.

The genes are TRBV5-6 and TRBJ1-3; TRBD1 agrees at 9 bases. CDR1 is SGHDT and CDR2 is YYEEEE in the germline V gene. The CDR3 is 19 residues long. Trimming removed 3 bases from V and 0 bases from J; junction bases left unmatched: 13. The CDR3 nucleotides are TGTGCCAGCAGCTATTTCCCGGGACAGGGAACCTACTCTGGAAACACCATATATTTT. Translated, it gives CASSYFPGQGTYSGNTIYF.

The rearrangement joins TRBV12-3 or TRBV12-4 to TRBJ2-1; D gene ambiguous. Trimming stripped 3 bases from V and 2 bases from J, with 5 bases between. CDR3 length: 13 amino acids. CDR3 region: CASSFIAYNEQFF. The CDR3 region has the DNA TGTGCCAGCAGTTTTATTGCCTACAATGAGCAGTTCTTC.

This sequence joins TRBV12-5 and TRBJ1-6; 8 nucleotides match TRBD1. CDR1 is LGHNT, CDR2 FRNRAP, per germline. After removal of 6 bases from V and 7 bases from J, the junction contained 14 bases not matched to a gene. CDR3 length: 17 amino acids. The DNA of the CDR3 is TGTGCTAGTGGCAACGCTGGACAGGGAAATTGGAATTCACCCCTCCACTTT. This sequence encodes CASGNAGQGNWNSPLHF.

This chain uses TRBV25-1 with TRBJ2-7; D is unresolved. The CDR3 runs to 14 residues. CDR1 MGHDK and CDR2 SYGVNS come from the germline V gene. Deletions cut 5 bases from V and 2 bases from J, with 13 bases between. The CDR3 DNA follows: TGTGCCAGCAGTAAGCTTGTCGAACCCTACGAGCAGTACTTC. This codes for CASSKLVEPYEQYF.

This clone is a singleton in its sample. CDR3 in amino acids: CAISDGGQGNSPLHF. The CDR3 bases are TGTGCCATCAGTGATGGGGGACAGGGAAATTCACCCCTCCACTTT. V usage is TRBV10-3 and J usage is TRBJ1-6, with TRBD1 matching 9 bases. The germline V gene has CDR1 ENHRY and CDR2 SYGVKD. This CDR3 has 15 amino acids. Germline trimming cut 3 bases from V and 7 bases from J; bases unmatched to any gene: 4.

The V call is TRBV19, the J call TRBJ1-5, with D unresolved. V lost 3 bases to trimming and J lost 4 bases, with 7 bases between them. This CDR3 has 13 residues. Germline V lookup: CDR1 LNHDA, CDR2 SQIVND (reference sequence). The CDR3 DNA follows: TGTGCCAGTAGTATCCAGAAAAATCAGCCCCAGCATTTT. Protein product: CASSIQKNQPQHF.

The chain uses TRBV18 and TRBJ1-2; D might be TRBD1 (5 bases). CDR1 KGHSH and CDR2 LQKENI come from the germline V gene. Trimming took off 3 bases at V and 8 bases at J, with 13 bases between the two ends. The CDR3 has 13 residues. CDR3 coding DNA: TGTGCCAGCTCACCCAGTTCGGGGGTCGGCTACACCTTC. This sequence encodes CASSPSSGVGYTF.

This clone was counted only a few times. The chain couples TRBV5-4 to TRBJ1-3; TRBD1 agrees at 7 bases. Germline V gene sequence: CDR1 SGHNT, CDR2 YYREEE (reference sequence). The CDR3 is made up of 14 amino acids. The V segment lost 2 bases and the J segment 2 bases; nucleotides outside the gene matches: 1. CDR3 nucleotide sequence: TGTGCCAGCAGCTTCCAGGGGGCTGGAAACACCATATATTTT. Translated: CASSFQGAGNTIYF.

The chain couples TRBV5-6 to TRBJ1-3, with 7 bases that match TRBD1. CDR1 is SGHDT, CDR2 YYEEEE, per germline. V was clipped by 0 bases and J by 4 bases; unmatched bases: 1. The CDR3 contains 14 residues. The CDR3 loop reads CASSLGRGGNTIYF. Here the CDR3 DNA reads TGTGCCAGCAGCTTGGGCAGGGGGGGAAACACCATATATTTT.

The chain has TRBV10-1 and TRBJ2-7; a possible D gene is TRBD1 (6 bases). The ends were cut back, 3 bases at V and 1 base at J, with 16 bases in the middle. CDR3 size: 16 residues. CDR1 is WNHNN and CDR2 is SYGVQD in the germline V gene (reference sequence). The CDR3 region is CASSDLRTENSYEQYF. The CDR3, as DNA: TGCGCCAGCAGTGACCTACGGACAGAGAATTCCTACGAGCAGTACTTC.

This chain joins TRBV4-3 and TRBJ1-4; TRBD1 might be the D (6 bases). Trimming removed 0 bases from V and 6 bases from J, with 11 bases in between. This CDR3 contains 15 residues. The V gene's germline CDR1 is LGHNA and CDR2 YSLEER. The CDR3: CASSQDRQGYEKLFF. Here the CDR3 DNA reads TGCGCCAGCAGCCAAGATCGGCAGGGGTATGAAAAACTGTTTTTT.

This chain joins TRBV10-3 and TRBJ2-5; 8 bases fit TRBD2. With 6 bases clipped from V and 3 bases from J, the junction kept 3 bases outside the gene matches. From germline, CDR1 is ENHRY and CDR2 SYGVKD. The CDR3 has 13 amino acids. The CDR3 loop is CAIRLAAEETQYF. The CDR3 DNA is TGTGCCATCAGACTAGCGGCCGAAGAGACCCAGTACTTC.

As DNA, the CDR3 is TGTGCCAGCAGTTTAACGCGGGCCAACACTGAAGCTTTCTTT. Translated: CASSLTRANTEAFF. The V and J genes are TRBV2 and TRBJ1-1, with no clear D. The CDR3 totals 14 residues. The V and J ends lost 5 bases and 2 bases respectively, with 12 bases between them. CDR1 SNHLY and CDR2 FYNNEI come from the germline V gene.

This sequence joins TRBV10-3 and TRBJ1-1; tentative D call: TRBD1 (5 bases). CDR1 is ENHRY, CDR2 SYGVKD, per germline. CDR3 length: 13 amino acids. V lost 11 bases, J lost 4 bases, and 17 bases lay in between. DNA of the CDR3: TGTGCCGCCCGAGGTTCCGGGGGCACTGAAGCTTTCTTT. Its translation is CAARGSGGTEAFF.

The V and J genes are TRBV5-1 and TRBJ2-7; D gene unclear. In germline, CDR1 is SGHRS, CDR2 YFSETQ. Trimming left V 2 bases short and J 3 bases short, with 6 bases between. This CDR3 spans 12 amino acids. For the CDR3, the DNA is TGCGCCAGCAGCTTCCAAAACTACGAGCAGTACTTC. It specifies CASSFQNYEQYF.

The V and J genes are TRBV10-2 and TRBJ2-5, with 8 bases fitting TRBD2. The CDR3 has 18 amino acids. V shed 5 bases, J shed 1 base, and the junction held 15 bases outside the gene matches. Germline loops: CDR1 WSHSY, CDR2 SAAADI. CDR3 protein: CASSPRNLAGDTQETQYF. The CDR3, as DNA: TGCGCCAGCAGTCCCCGAAATCTAGCGGGCGATACCCAAGAGACCCAGTACTTC.